The 4 T cell receptor beta chains below come from one sample, sequenced in a study of shared clonotypes between healthy human individuals (dated by TCRdb to the early 2020s). The library was prepared using the immunoSEQ multiplex PCR assay. In TCRdb, the immuneACCESS table is reduced to in-frame sequences with V and J assigned. These tables do not hold every clone; where another copy was compared, an unresolved V gene accounts for under half, and the others remain unexplained. This sample lists some 1,900,000 clones; roughly 94% were detected once. The ten most abundant clones make up 0.9% to 1.5% of the sample. CD8 naive samples consisted of CD45RO-negative cells that were positively selected for CCR7, yielding a CD45RA+CCR7+ population without TemRA cells. The source material was naive CD8+ T cells sorted from blood. In light of the paper, this sample's cell subset or site label describes: CD45RA+CCR7+. All receptors derive from a man younger than 30 in good health.

Concerning this clone: This same CDR3 is encoded by further DNA sequences in the sample. V gene TRBV9 combines with J gene TRBJ2-3; TRBD2 matches 9 bases. Trimming at V came to 0 bases and at J to 6 bases, leaving 2 bases not matched to a gene. The CDR3 covers 14 residues. Germline loops: CDR1 SGDLS, CDR2 YYNGEE. The CDR3 protein is CASSVGGLADTQYF. The CDR3 DNA reads TGTGCCAGCAGCGTAGGTGGACTAGCGGATACGCAGTATTTT. Full variable domain (remainder filled in from reference TRBV9 and TRBJ2-3): DSGVTQTPKHLITATGQRVTLRCSPRSGDLSVYWYQQSLDQGLQFLIQYYNGEERAKGNILERFSAQQFPDLHSELNLSSLELGDSALYFCASSVGGLADTQYFGPGTRLTVL.

J is TRBJ2-7 and V is TRBV9; 9 bases are shared with TRBD2. This CDR3 contains 15 residues. CDR1 SGDLS and CDR2 YYNGEE come from the germline V gene. Trimming removed 3 bases from V and 2 bases from J; junction bases left unmatched: 6. CDR3 sequence: CASSASSGATYEQYF. In DNA, the CDR3 is TGTGCCAGCAGCGCATCTAGCGGGGCCACCTACGAGCAGTACTTC.

On this clone: Compared with germline, one end of the junction differs, possibly owing to a read error. The V and J genes are TRBV9 and TRBJ2-7; TRBD1 agrees at 7 bases. CDR1 SGDLS and CDR2 YYNGEE come from the germline V gene. This CDR3 has 14 residues. Written as DNA, the CDR3 is TGTGCCAGCAACGTAGAAGGGGACAGCTACGAGCAGTACTTC. Translating gives CASNVEGDSYEQYF.

CDR3 sequence: CASSLLEGEQFF. The DNA of the CDR3 is TGTGCCAGCAGCTTATTGGAAGGTGAGCAGTTCTTC. The J gene is TRBJ2-1, the V gene TRBV13, with D uncertain. V was trimmed by 2 bases and J by 9 bases, leaving 8 bases between them. The CDR3 totals 12 residues. The germline V gene has CDR1 PRHDT and CDR2 FYEKMQ (reference sequence).